This T cell receptor beta chain was recorded in a study of blood T cell repertoires in COVID-19. Of note for this clone: Different DNA sequences within this sample yield the same CDR3.

The V gene lost 0 bases and the J gene lost 5 bases, with 7 bases spanning the gap. In germline, CDR1 is SGHAT, CDR2 FQNNGV. CDR3 size: 13 residues. Sequencing used immunoSEQ multiplex PCR; TCRdb keeps in-frame clones, though not all of them. The repertoire holds about 290,000 clones, with approximately 90% as singletons. Sequencing input: peripheral blood. This chain connects TRBV11-2 to TRBJ1-2; D gene unclear. This clonotype originated in a man aged 35 to 55 with acute or convalescent COVID-19. Here the CDR3 reads CASSLDGSYGYTF. In DNA, the CDR3 is TGTGCCAGCAGCTTAGATGGGAGTTATGGCTACACCTTC.